The sample holds one count of the clone carrying this T cell receptor beta chain. In the original analysis: Nucleated cell counts were estimated from reference gene primer amplification. The assay was immunoSEQ multiplex PCR, and TCRdb's table has in-frame clones only and misses some. V and J calls and clone size follow that table, whereas D and trimming were derived from the DNA. The sample lists about 120,000 clones, around 80% occurring once. Germline V gene lookup returns CDR1 SGHTA and CDR2 FQGTGA. The length of the CDR3 is 14 residues. V dropped 5 bases and J dropped 4; count of bases not matched to a gene: 5. These data come from a study of blood T cell repertoires in COVID-19. Turning to the study itself: Nucleic acid was either cDNA or gDNA, and it came from T cells, B-cell-depleted T cells, or PBMCs.

This chain connects TRBV7-3 to TRBJ2-3; 8 bases map to TRBD2. The sequenced sample consisted of peripheral blood. The sequence derives from a man of 80 years or more with active or convalescent COVID-19. The CDR3 sequence is CASSPGTRPDTQYF. The CDR3 DNA reads TGTGCCAGCAGCCCGGGGACTAGGCCAGATACGCAGTATTTT.